The rows below give T cell receptor beta chains drawn from one sample of a study of CD8 T cells in Susac syndrome. A single record per CDR3 protein comes from TCRdb applying MiXCR to the immunoSEQ multiplex PCR reads. The repertoire consists of about 200,000 distinct CDR3 sequences, with roughly nine tenths occurring once and the leading ten covering approximately 0.13%. Sequencing input: CD8+ T cells from PBMCs. The receptors originated from a human donor with multiple sclerosis. CDR3s include the opening cysteine and the closing phenylalanine or tryptophan. D genes are given only for firm matches. Rows give clone size only sometimes, using once, few, many, or a class for an expanded clone.

TRBJ2-3 | TRBV5-4 | - | TRBD1 | TGTGCCAGCAGCATGACAGGGTCCGGCGACACAGATACGCAGTATTTT | CASSMTGSGDTDTQYF
TRBJ2-7 | TRBV19 | - | TRBD1 | TGTGCCAGTAGTTGGGACAGCCAGTCCTACGAGCAGTACTTC | CASSWDSQSYEQYF
TRBJ2-7 | TRBV3-1 | - | TRBD1 | TGTGCCAGCAGCCAAGAAGTGGGACAGGGGAGCCACGAGCAGTACTTC | CASSQEVGQGSHEQYF
TRBJ2-1 | TRBV4-3 | - | TRBD2 | TGCGCCAGCAGCCAGAGTGCACTAGCGGGGTACAATGAGCAGTTCTTC | CASSQSALAGYNEQFF
TRBJ2-7 | TRBV6-2/TRBV6-3 | - | - | TGTGCCAGCAGTTACCTAGGGGAATTCTCGTACGAGCAGTACTTC | CASSYLGEFSYEQYF
TRBJ2-1 | TRBV19 | - | - | TGTGCCAGTAGTATAGATAATATGGGGGGCCCCAATGAGCAGTTCTTC | CASSIDNMGGPNEQFF
TRBJ2-6 | TRBV4-1 | once | - | TGCGCCAGCACGGGGCCTGGGGCCAACGTCCTGACTTTC | CASTGPGANVLTF
TRBJ2-7 | TRBV9 | - | - | TGTGCCAGCAGCCCTTCAGGGAGATCCTACGAGCAGTACTTC | CASSPSGRSYEQYF
TRBJ1-2 | TRBV7-9 | - | TRBD1 | TGTGCCAGCAGCTTTTTGGACAGGGAAGATGGCTACACCTTC | CASSFLDREDGYTF
TRBJ2-3 | TRBV20-1 | - | TRBD2 | TGCAGTGCTAGGGGGGAGGGGCTAGCGGTGGTGACAGATACGCAGTATTTT | CSARGEGLAVVTDTQYF
TRBJ2-7 | TRBV21-1 | - | - | TGTGCCAGCAGCAAAATGTCCGGACATAAGAACTTC | CASSKMSGHKNF
TRBJ1-1 | TRBV5-4 | - | - | TGTGCCAGCCGTAGGGGGGAGCTTTCGAACACTGAAGCTTTCTTT | CASRRGELSNTEAFF
TRBJ1-4 | TRBV29-1 | - | - | TGCAGCGTTGTAGTAGGACACAGTAATGAAAAACTGTTTTTT | CSVVVGHSNEKLFF
TRBJ2-7 | TRBV27 | - | - | TGTGCCAGCAGTTCCCCTGAGAAGGGGGCCTACGAGCAGTACTTC | CASSSPEKGAYEQYF
TRBJ2-3 | TRBV5-6 | - | TRBD2 | TGTGCCAGCAGCCACTATAGAAGCGGGGGGGCCGGCAGAGATACGCAGTATTTT | CASSHYRSGGAGRDTQYF
TRBJ2-1 | TRBV4-1 | - | TRBD1 | TGCGCCAGCAGCCGAGGACAGGGAGGCGACAATGAGCAGTTCTTC | CASSRGQGGDNEQFF
TRBJ2-7 | TRBV2 | - | - | TGTGCCAGCAGTGAAGGACCTCGTAACGAGCAGTACTTC | CASSEGPRNEQYF
TRBJ2-7 | TRBV7-9 | - | TRBD1 | TGTGCCAGCAGCACCCCAGGACAGGACGACGAGCAGTACTTC | CASSTPGQDDEQYF
TRBJ1-1 | TRBV24-1 | - | TRBD1 | TGTGCCACCAGTGACTCCGACAGGGGAGACACTGAAGCTTTCTTT | CATSDSDRGDTEAFF
TRBJ1-2 | TRBV30 | - | - | TGTGCCTGGAATTGGGTCGATGGCTACACCTTC | CAWNWVDGYTF
TRBJ2-5 | TRBV7-9 | - | - | TGTGCCAGCAGCTTAGTCCTACAGGGTAAAGAGACCCAGTACTTC | CASSLVLQGKETQYF
TRBJ2-7 | TRBV5-4 | - | - | TGTGCCAGCAGCCCTGGCGGGGTAGACGAGCAGTACTTC | CASSPGGVDEQYF
TRBJ2-1 | TRBV9 | - | - | TGTGCCAGCAGCGTAGGAGACTCCAATGAGCAGTTCTTC | CASSVGDSNEQFF
TRBJ1-1 | TRBV19 | - | TRBD1 | TGTGCCAGTAGTATAGCCGCAGGGGGATACTCTGAAGCTTTCTTT | CASSIAAGGYSEAFF
TRBJ2-1 | TRBV28 | - | - | TGTGCCAGCAGTTTTATGGCGGGATCCAGCTCCTACAATGAGCAGTTCTTC | CASSFMAGSSSYNEQFF
TRBJ2-2 | TRBV20-1 | - | - | TGCAGTGCTAGAGATCTAAAGGATGGGAACACCGGGGAGCTGTTTTTT | CSARDLKDGNTGELFF
TRBJ2-5 | TRBV2 | - | TRBD1 | TGTGCCAGCAGCCAATGGACAGGGGAAGAGACCCAGTACTTC | CASSQWTGEETQYF
TRBJ1-2 | TRBV11-2 | - | TRBD1 | TGTGCCAGCAGCCCCCCGACAGGGGTCTATGGCTACACCTTC | CASSPPTGVYGYTF
TRBJ2-3 | TRBV11-2 | - | TRBD2 | TGTGCCAGCAGCATTAGCGGGAGTCCGGCGGATACGCAGTATTTT | CASSISGSPADTQYF
TRBJ1-3 | TRBV29-1 | - | TRBD1 | TGCAGCGTTGATACAGGGGGCTTTGGAAACACCATATATTTT | CSVDTGGFGNTIYF
TRBJ2-7 | TRBV13 | - | - | TGTGCCAGCAGCCGAGGAAGGCACTACGAGCAGTACTTC | CASSRGRHYEQYF
TRBJ2-3 | TRBV30 | - | TRBD2 | TGTGCCTGGAGTCAACTAGCGAGCACAGATACGCAGTATTTT | CAWSQLASTDTQYF
TRBJ2-2 | TRBV3-1 | - | TRBD2 | TGTGCCAGCAGCCCCGGGGGGACCAACACCGGGGAGCTGTTTTTT | CASSPGGTNTGELFF
TRBJ2-1 | TRBV19 | - | - | TGTGCCAGTAGTATAGCTAGCGTTTGGATCAACAATGAGCAGTTCTTC | CASSIASVWINNEQFF
TRBJ2-3 | TRBV15 | - | TRBD1 | TGTGCCACCAGCAGAGGGGGACAGGGGTTTCAATCCCCCACAGATACGCAGTATTTT | CATSRGGQGFQSPTDTQYF
TRBJ1-2 | TRBV19 | - | - | TGTGCCAGTAGTGGGGAATTGAGGAGCCGCAACTATGGCTACACCTTC | CASSGELRSRNYGYTF
TRBJ2-7 | TRBV3-1 | - | - | TGTGCCAGCAGCCACCTGACCTACGAGCAGTACTTC | CASSHLTYEQYF
TRBJ1-2 | TRBV6-5 | - | - | TGTGCCAGCATGGCCCCCGATGGCTACACCTTC | CASMAPDGYTF
TRBJ1-1 | TRBV11-1 | - | - | TGTGCCAGCAGCCCATTATTGGGCACTGAAGCTTTCTTT | CASSPLLGTEAFF
TRBJ2-1 | TRBV4-1 | - | - | TGCGCCAGCAGCCAGAGAGCCTCGAGTGAGCAGTTCTTC | CASSQRASSEQFF
TRBJ2-7 | TRBV13 | - | TRBD2 | TGTGCCAGCAGCCCCGGACTAGCCAGCGAGCAGTACTTC | CASSPGLASEQYF
TRBJ2-1 | TRBV7-7 | - | TRBD2 | TGTGCTAGCAGCTTATCCCCCTATCATGGACTAGCGGGAGACAATGAGCAGTTCTTC | CASSLSPYHGLAGDNEQFF
TRBJ1-5 | TRBV15 | - | TRBD1 | TGTGCCACCAGCAGGGAGGGACAGGGAAATCAGCCCCAGCATTTT | CATSREGQGNQPQHF
TRBJ2-2 | TRBV24-1 | - | - | TGTGCCACCAGTTTCAGCGATTTCGGGGAGCTGTTTTTT | CATSFSDFGELFF
TRBJ2-3 | TRBV20-1 | - | TRBD2 | TGCAGTGCTAGGGGGGGACTAGCGGATTGGTCAGATACGCAGTATTTT | CSARGGLADWSDTQYF
TRBJ2-1 | TRBV28 | - | - | TGTGCCAGCAGTCCCAGGGAGACAGGTCTCTACAATGAGCAGTTCTTC | CASSPRETGLYNEQFF
TRBJ1-1 | TRBV12-3/TRBV12-4 | - | - | TGTGCCAGCAGTTCCCGACACACTGAAGCTTTCTTT | CASSSRHTEAFF
TRBJ2-2 | TRBV6-2/TRBV6-3 | - | - | TGTGCCAGCAGTTACTCGGACTGGCCTTCGAACACCGGGGAGCTGTTTTTT | CASSYSDWPSNTGELFF
TRBJ2-3 | TRBV5-6 | - | - | TGTGCCAGCAGCTTGAGATATAGCACAGATACGCAGTATTTT | CASSLRYSTDTQYF